Each of the 4 T cell receptor beta chains below was sequenced from the same sample in a study of blood T cell repertoires in COVID-19. Sequenced by immunoSEQ multiplex PCR; TCRdb stores in-frame clones only, minus some. In the table there are approximately 210,000 clones, around 84% of which are singletons. Specimen: peripheral blood. The receptors stem from a man under 40 with active or convalescent COVID-19.

The chain is built from TRBV6-5 and TRBJ1-2, with 8 positions matching TRBD1. This CDR3 contains 15 residues. Germline V gene sequence: CDR1 MNHEY, CDR2 SVGAGI. Unmatched junction bases numbered 6, after V lost 0 bases and J lost 6 bases. The chain's CDR3 is CASSYSNRGYHGYTF. The CDR3, as DNA: TGTGCCAGCAGTTACTCGAACAGGGGGTATCATGGCTACACCTTC.

This chain uses TRBV28 with TRBJ1-5; a possible D gene is TRBD1 (5 bases). Deletions cut 5 bases from V and 4 bases from J, with 15 bases between. The germline CDR1 and CDR2 sequences are MDHEN and SYDVKM. The CDR3 length is 15 residues. The CDR3 DNA reads TGTGCCAGCAGTCCAGGGCCAGAAAGGAATCAGCCCCAGCATTTT. Translated, it gives CASSPGPERNQPQHF. Drawing the rest from reference TRBV28 and TRBJ1-5, the complete variable domain is DVKVTQSSRYLVKRTGEKVFLECVQDMDHENMFWYRQDPGLGLRLIYFSYDVKMKEKGDIPEGYSVSREKKERFSLILESASTNQTSMYLCASSPGPERNQPQHFGDGTRLSIL.

The chain recombines TRBV5-1 with TRBJ1-6; the D gene is possibly TRBD1 (6 bases). The CDR3 is made up of 17 amino acids. V shed 0 bases and J shed 9 bases, with 19 bases lying between them. From germline, CDR1 is SGHRS and CDR2 YFSETQ. CDR3 protein: CASSLETSSGVVSPLHF. DNA for the CDR3: TGCGCCAGCAGCTTGGAGACCAGTTCAGGGGTAGTTTCACCCCTCCACTTT. Full variable domain (rest looked up from reference TRBV5-1 and TRBJ1-6): KAGVTQTPRYLIKTRGQQVTLSCSPISGHRSVSWYQQTPGQGLQFLFEYFSETQRNKGNFPGRFSGRQFSNSRSEMNVSTLELGDSALYLCASSLETSSGVVSPLHFGNGTRLTVT.

The V gene is TRBV9, the J gene TRBJ2-1, with D possibly matching TRBD2 (7 bases). The germline V gene has CDR1 SGDLS and CDR2 YYNGEE. Trimming removed 3 bases at V and 0 bases at J, with 10 bases between. The CDR3 is made up of 15 amino acids. The CDR3, as DNA: TGTGCCAGCAGCGCGGGGGGCCTCTCCTACAATGAGCAGTTCTTC. Translating gives CASSAGGLSYNEQFF.